These 5 T cell receptor beta chains originate from one sample sequenced in a study of shared clonotypes between healthy human individuals. Assay: immunoSEQ multiplex PCR; the TCRdb copy retains only in-frame clones and omits some. Of some 2.1 million clones listed, 85% to 95% are singletons. What was sequenced was naive CD4+ T cells sorted from blood. Subset reported: CD45RA+ positively selected. The receptor source for this set is a man younger than 30 in good health.

This clone was seen once. The J gene is TRBJ2-7, the V gene TRBV4-1, with TRBD1 identical over 9 bases. Looked up from germline, CDR1 is MGHRA and CDR2 is YSYEKL. Unmatched junction bases numbered 12, after V lost 0 bases and J lost 3 bases. The CDR3 has 18 amino acids. This chain's CDR3 is CASSQDGTGRLLHYEQYF. CDR3 coding DNA: TGCGCCAGCAGCCAAGATGGGACAGGGCGACTCCTCCACTACGAGCAGTACTTC.

The chain joins TRBV10-3 to TRBJ1-1, with TRBD1 identical over 9 bases. Germline values: CDR1 ENHRY, CDR2 SYGVKD. J gave up 5 bases and V 5 bases, and 9 bases lay outside the gene matches. The CDR3 consists of 15 residues. The CDR3 region is CAISYTRDRETEAFF. The DNA for the CDR3 is TGTGCCATCAGTTACACGCGGGACAGGGAGACTGAAGCTTTCTTT.

The V gene is TRBV11-2, the J gene TRBJ2-1; D is unresolved. The CDR3 extends over 15 amino acids. V was pared by 5 bases and J by 6 bases, with 17 bases between. Germline CDR1 is SGHAT and CDR2 is FQNNGV. The CDR3 DNA follows: TGTGCCAGCAGCCTCCGGGCCTTTGAGGCCAATGAGCAGTTCTTC. This encodes CASSLRAFEANEQFF.

The chain uses TRBV4-3 and TRBJ2-7, with a weak D call TRBD1 (5 bases). The CDR3 sequence is 17 residues long. Germline V gives CDR1 LGHNA, CDR2 YSLEER. V gave up 4 bases and J gave up 4 bases, with 23 bases separating them. DNA of the CDR3: TGCGCCAGCAGCCCGAGTCTGAGGCAGGGCGGTAGTTACGAGCAGTACTTC. Translating gives CASSPSLRQGGSYEQYF.

With respect to this clone: Other DNA sequences of this sample code for an identical CDR3. The chain uses TRBV10-2 and TRBJ2-5; D unresolved. This CDR3 comprises 11 residues. Per germline, CDR1 WSHSY and CDR2 SAAADI. V was clipped by 4 bases and J by 5 bases, with 5 bases between them. This CDR3 reads CASSALETQYF. CDR3 coding DNA: TGCGCCAGCAGTGCCCTGGAGACCCAGTACTTC.